A single sample is the source of the 28 T cell receptor beta chains below, sequenced in a study of T cell responses to AZD1222 COVID-19 vaccine. Libraries were prepared by immunoSEQ multiplex PCR; TCRdb keeps only in-frame clonotypes and omits some of them. The repertoire consists of about 170,000 clones, with roughly 87% occurring once and the leading ten covering approximately 0.97%. This specimen was peripheral blood, taken 28 days after the second AZD1222 dose. The origin of the receptors is an adult who received the AZD1222 COVID-19 vaccine.

This clone was seen more than once but under ten times. J is TRBJ1-2 and V is TRBV5-6; 8 bases fit TRBD1. CDR1 and CDR2 (germline): SGHDT, YYEEEE. The CDR3 totals 15 residues. The trim removed 4 bases at V and 3 bases at J, leaving 8 bases unmatched. The CDR3: CASSVGTGGYYGYTF. The CDR3 coding sequence is TGTGCCAGCAGCGTAGGTACAGGGGGGTACTATGGCTACACCTTC.

The chain combines TRBV10-3 with TRBJ2-7; D gene unclear. Germline V gene lookup returns CDR1 ENHRY and CDR2 SYGVKD. There are 14 residues in the CDR3. Trimming left V 7 bases short and J 4 bases short, with 17 bases between. The CDR3 region is CAITPASGSYEQYF. CDR3 nucleotide sequence: TGTGCCATCACTCCGGCCAGTGGGTCTTACGAGCAGTACTTC.

The chain uses TRBV7-2 and TRBJ1-2; no definite D call. The V and J ends lost 2 bases and 0 bases respectively, with 7 bases between them. The CDR3 is made up of 14 amino acids. Germline CDR1 reads SGHTA; CDR2 reads FQGNSA. The CDR3 DNA follows: TGTGCCAGCAGCTTAATCGCAACTAACTATGGCTACACCTTC. It specifies CASSLIATNYGYTF.

This clone was recorded only once. CDR3 loop: CASSEGQGPNYGYTF. The DNA for the CDR3 is TGTGCCAGCTCAGAAGGACAGGGCCCAAACTATGGCTACACCTTC. The J gene is TRBJ1-2, the V gene TRBV18; 8 nucleotides line up with TRBD1. Germline V gives CDR1 KGHSH, CDR2 LQKENI. V lost 5 bases and J lost 2; bases outside the gene matches: 7. CDR3 length: 15 amino acids.

The rearrangement joins TRBV1 to TRBJ2-6; TRBD1 reflects the table's D call only, with no check against the DNA. TRBV1 is deemed a pseudogene. The CDR3 runs to 18 residues. The CDR3 region is CTSSQGGGYIPGANVLTF. CDR3 nucleotide sequence: TGCACCAGCAGCCAAGGTGGGGGCTATATCCCTGGGGCCAACGTCCTGACTTTC.

This clone was counted once. The J gene is TRBJ2-2, the V gene TRBV2; the D gene is possibly TRBD2 (7 bases). Germline V gene data show CDR1 as SNHLY and CDR2 as FYNNEI. The CDR3 has 15 amino acids. V lost 3 bases, J lost 8 bases, and 16 bases lay in between. The CDR3 nucleotides are TGTGCCAGCAGTGATGGGCGGGGGCCCGTTGGGGAGCTGTTTTTT. As protein: CASSDGRGPVGELFF.

This chain uses TRBV7-2 with TRBJ2-1; D gene uncertain. In germline, CDR1 is SGHTA, CDR2 FQGNSA. The length of the CDR3 is 15 residues. Trimming pared 0 bases from V and 6 bases from J, leaving 12 bases between. The chain's CDR3 is CASSLAALPSNEQFF. The CDR3 region has the DNA TGTGCCAGCAGCTTAGCGGCCCTACCATCCAATGAGCAGTTCTTC.

The chain couples TRBV19 to TRBJ1-5, with TRBD1 identical over 7 bases. V gave up 5 bases and J gave up 2 bases; unmatched junction bases: 9. There are 16 residues in the CDR3. Looked up from germline, CDR1 is LNHDA and CDR2 is SQIVND (reference sequence). The CDR3 loop is CASSSTGEVRNQPQHF. The CDR3 DNA reads TGTGCCAGTAGTTCCACAGGGGAAGTTCGCAATCAGCCCCAGCATTTT. Combining the CDR3 with reference TRBV19 and TRBJ1-5 gives the whole variable domain DGGITQSPKYLFRKEGQNVTLSCEQNLNHDAMYWYRQDPGQGLRLIYYSQIVNDFQKGDIAEGYSVSREKKESFPLTVTSAQKNPTAFYLCASSSTGEVRNQPQHFGDGTRLSIL.

This clone has more than one count but fewer than ten. The chain has TRBV3-1 (or the pseudogene TRBV3-2) and TRBJ1-4; maybe TRBD1 (5 bases). CDR3 length equals 15 residues. In germline, CDR1 is LGHDT, CDR2 YNNKEL (reference sequence). V was trimmed by 0 bases and J by 6 bases, leaving 11 bases between them. The CDR3 is CASSQELQDYEKLFF. The CDR3 nucleotides are TGTGCCAGCAGCCAAGAATTACAGGACTATGAAAAACTGTTTTTT.

The genes are TRBV5-1 and TRBJ1-3; D gene uncertain. The CDR3 runs to 16 residues. V dropped 4 bases and J dropped 0 bases, with 14 bases sitting between them. Germline-derived CDR1 and CDR2 are SGHRS and YFSETQ. CDR3 nucleotides: TGCGCCAGCAGCCGACGGCCGGAACCCTCTGGAAACACCATATATTTT. Translation gives CASSRRPEPSGNTIYF.

A single count supports this clone. Relative to the germline gene, one junction end is altered; a read error may explain this. This chain uses TRBV6-5 with TRBJ1-2, with TRBD1 as a possible D gene (5 bases). Germline lookup yields CDR1 MNHEY and CDR2 SVGAGI. This CDR3 comprises 15 residues. CDR3: CVSSYSGLDTYGYTF. In DNA, the CDR3 is TGTGTCAGCAGTTACTCTGGATTGGACACCTATGGCTACACCTTC.

The chain couples TRBV6-5 to TRBJ2-3, with 7 bases fitting TRBD2. V lost 4 bases, J lost 1 base, and 8 bases stayed unmatched. In germline, CDR1 is MNHEY, CDR2 SVGAGI. There are 16 residues in the CDR3. The DNA of the CDR3 is TGTGCCAGCAGTTTAGATCCAAGCGGGGGCACAGATACGCAGTATTTT. It is translated as CASSLDPSGGTDTQYF.

The chain carries TRBV5-1 and TRBJ2-5, with TRBD2 matching over 8 bases. V shed 1 base, J shed 5 bases, and the junction held 4 bases outside the gene matches. Looked up from germline, CDR1 is SGHRS and CDR2 is YFSETQ. The CDR3 loop spans 14 amino acids. In DNA, the CDR3 is TGCGCCAGCAGCTTGTCGGGGGGGATGGAGACCCAGTACTTC. Translation: CASSLSGGMETQYF.

The rearrangement joins TRBV3-1 (or the pseudogene TRBV3-2) to TRBJ1-5, with 9 positions matching TRBD1. J lost 4 bases, V lost 3 bases, and 1 base had no gene match. Germline assignment: CDR1 LGHDT and CDR2 YNNKEL (reference sequence). The CDR3 spans 14 residues. The CDR3 DNA reads TGTGCCAGCAGCCAGGGGACAGGGAATCAGCCCCAGCATTTT. Protein sequence: CASSQGTGNQPQHF.

This sequence joins TRBV2 and TRBJ2-5, with 7 nucleotides matching TRBD2. The length of the CDR3 is 14 residues. The germline V gene has CDR1 SNHLY and CDR2 FYNNEI. The ends lost 7 bases at V and 3 bases at J; junction bases unmatched: 8. CDR3 DNA sequence: TGTGCCAGCAATCGGGGAGGGATAAAAGAGACCCAGTACTTC. This codes for CASNRGGIKETQYF.

This clone was found a few times. This chain connects TRBV14 to TRBJ1-2; no reliable D call. Germline CDR1 reads SGHDN; CDR2 reads FVKESK. Trimming left V 3 bases short and J 8 bases short, with 13 bases between. The CDR3 is 13 amino acids. The CDR3 DNA follows: TGTGCCAGCAGCCATTTGGTTCTAGGGGGCTACACCTTC. Amino acid sequence: CASSHLVLGGYTF.

The chain is built from TRBV5-4 and TRBJ2-1; TRBD2 matches 8 bases. The CDR3 runs 16 residues. V lost 5 bases to trimming and J lost 4 bases; unmatched junction nucleotides: 11. The germline gives CDR1 SGHNT, CDR2 YYREEE (reference sequence). The CDR3 nucleotides are TGTGCCAGCAGTTTAGCCGGGGGGGCCTGGTACAATGAGCAGTTCTTC. Translated, it gives CASSLAGGAWYNEQFF. Supplemented by reference TRBV5-4 and TRBJ2-1, the full variable domain reads ETGVTQSPTHLIKTRGQQVTLRCSSQSGHNTVSWYQQALGQGPQFIFQYYREEENGRGNFPPRFSGLQFPNYSSELNVNALELDDSALYLCASSLAGGAWYNEQFFGPGTRLTVL.

This clone occurred once. This rearrangement joins TRBV5-6 to TRBJ1-5; maybe TRBD1 (6 bases). Germline-derived CDR1 and CDR2 are SGHDT and YYEEEE. This CDR3 comprises 18 residues. The V end lost 2 bases, the J end lost 2 bases, and 20 bases lay between the germline ends. This CDR3 reads CASSFYSRGGGRNQPQHF. CDR3 DNA: TGTGCCAGCAGCTTCTACTCCAGGGGAGGTGGGCGCAATCAGCCCCAGCATTTT.

The genes are TRBV12-3 or TRBV12-4 and TRBJ2-5; D is unresolved. The CDR3 loop spans 12 amino acids. The germline V and J ends were trimmed by 5 bases and 2 bases, with 6 bases remaining between them. The CDR3 here is CASSPQQETQYF. CDR3 nucleotide sequence: TGTGCCAGCAGTCCTCAGCAAGAGACCCAGTACTTC.

This clone was detected a few times. J is TRBJ1-1 and V is TRBV11-2; TRBD1 might be the D (5 bases). The germline V gene encodes CDR1 SGHAT and CDR2 FQNNGV. The V end lost 4 bases, the J end lost 1 base, and 7 bases lay between the germline ends. The CDR3 is made up of 13 amino acids. DNA of the CDR3: TGTGCCAGCAGCTCCCAGGGGAACACTGAAGCTTTCTTT. Amino acids: CASSSQGNTEAFF.

V gene TRBV2 combines with J gene TRBJ1-1; D gene ambiguous. V lost 8 bases to trimming and J lost 6 bases, with 10 bases between them. This CDR3 has 11 amino acids. CDR1 is SNHLY, CDR2 FYNNEI, per germline. CDR3 sequence: CASGSAAEAFF. In nucleotides, the CDR3 is TGTGCCAGCGGCTCGGCCGCTGAAGCTTTCTTT.

This clone was counted a few times. J is TRBJ1-2 and V is TRBV11-2; the D is unclear. Germline CDR1 is SGHAT and CDR2 is FQNNGV. V was shortened by 3 bases and J by 6 bases, with 8 bases between the two germline ends. This CDR3 contains 12 residues. CDR3 residues: CASSLGRDGYTF. The CDR3 coding sequence is TGTGCCAGCAGCTTGGGGAGGGATGGCTACACCTTC.

V usage is TRBV19 and J usage is TRBJ1-2, with 7 positions matching TRBD1. The CDR3 is 15 amino acids. Germline lookup yields CDR1 LNHDA and CDR2 SQIVND (reference sequence). J gave up 7 bases and V 5 bases, and 13 bases lay outside the gene matches. The CDR3 here is CASSSVGGSGGGYTF. The DNA of the CDR3 is TGTGCCAGTAGTTCGGTTGGGGGCTCAGGGGGTGGCTACACCTTC.

This clone was counted a single time. The rearrangement joins TRBV19 to TRBJ2-7, with D uncertain. In germline, CDR1 is LNHDA, CDR2 SQIVND (reference sequence). Trimming removed 4 bases at V and 5 bases at J, with 21 bases between. This CDR3 comprises 16 residues. The CDR3 DNA sequence: TGTGCCAGTAGTACCTCAGGTTCAGTCTTATCCCACGAGCAGTACTTC. Translation: CASSTSGSVLSHEQYF.

Remarks on this clone: The same CDR3 is also encoded by other DNA sequences in this sample. CDR3 nucleotides: TGCAGTGCTAGATCCGGTCACGAGCAGTACTTC. It translates to CSARSGHEQYF. The V call is TRBV20-1, the J call TRBJ2-7, with D uncertain. V lost 2 bases and J lost 5, with 7 bases in between. Germline lookup yields CDR1 DFQATT and CDR2 SNEGSKA (reference sequence). The CDR3 is 11 amino acids.

Written as DNA, the CDR3 is TGTGCCAGCAGCGTAGGGTCCGGGAGCACTGAAGCTTTCTTT. Its translation: CASSVGSGSTEAFF. The V call is TRBV9, the J call TRBJ1-1; D call uncertain. The germline V gene encodes CDR1 SGDLS and CDR2 YYNGEE. This CDR3 is 14 amino acids long. Trimming left V 0 bases short and J 4 bases short, with 10 bases between.

J is TRBJ2-7 and V is TRBV4-1; 7 nucleotides match TRBD2. V lost 4 bases, J lost 6 bases, and 12 bases stayed unmatched. The CDR3 totals 15 residues. Germline-derived CDR1 and CDR2 are MGHRA and YSYEKL. CDR3 sequence (DNA): TGCGCCAGCAGCCTACAGCCGGGGGGACGTGGCGAGCAGTACTTC. This sequence encodes CASSLQPGGRGEQYF.

The V and J genes are TRBV2 and TRBJ1-1; D not resolved. Germline loops: CDR1 SNHLY, CDR2 FYNNEI. The CDR3 is 13 amino acids. With 2 bases removed from V and 7 bases from J, the gap between germline ends came to 11 bases. CDR3 nucleotides: TGTGCCAGCAGTGAAAGACAATATGGTGAAGCTTTCTTT. It encodes CASSERQYGEAFF.